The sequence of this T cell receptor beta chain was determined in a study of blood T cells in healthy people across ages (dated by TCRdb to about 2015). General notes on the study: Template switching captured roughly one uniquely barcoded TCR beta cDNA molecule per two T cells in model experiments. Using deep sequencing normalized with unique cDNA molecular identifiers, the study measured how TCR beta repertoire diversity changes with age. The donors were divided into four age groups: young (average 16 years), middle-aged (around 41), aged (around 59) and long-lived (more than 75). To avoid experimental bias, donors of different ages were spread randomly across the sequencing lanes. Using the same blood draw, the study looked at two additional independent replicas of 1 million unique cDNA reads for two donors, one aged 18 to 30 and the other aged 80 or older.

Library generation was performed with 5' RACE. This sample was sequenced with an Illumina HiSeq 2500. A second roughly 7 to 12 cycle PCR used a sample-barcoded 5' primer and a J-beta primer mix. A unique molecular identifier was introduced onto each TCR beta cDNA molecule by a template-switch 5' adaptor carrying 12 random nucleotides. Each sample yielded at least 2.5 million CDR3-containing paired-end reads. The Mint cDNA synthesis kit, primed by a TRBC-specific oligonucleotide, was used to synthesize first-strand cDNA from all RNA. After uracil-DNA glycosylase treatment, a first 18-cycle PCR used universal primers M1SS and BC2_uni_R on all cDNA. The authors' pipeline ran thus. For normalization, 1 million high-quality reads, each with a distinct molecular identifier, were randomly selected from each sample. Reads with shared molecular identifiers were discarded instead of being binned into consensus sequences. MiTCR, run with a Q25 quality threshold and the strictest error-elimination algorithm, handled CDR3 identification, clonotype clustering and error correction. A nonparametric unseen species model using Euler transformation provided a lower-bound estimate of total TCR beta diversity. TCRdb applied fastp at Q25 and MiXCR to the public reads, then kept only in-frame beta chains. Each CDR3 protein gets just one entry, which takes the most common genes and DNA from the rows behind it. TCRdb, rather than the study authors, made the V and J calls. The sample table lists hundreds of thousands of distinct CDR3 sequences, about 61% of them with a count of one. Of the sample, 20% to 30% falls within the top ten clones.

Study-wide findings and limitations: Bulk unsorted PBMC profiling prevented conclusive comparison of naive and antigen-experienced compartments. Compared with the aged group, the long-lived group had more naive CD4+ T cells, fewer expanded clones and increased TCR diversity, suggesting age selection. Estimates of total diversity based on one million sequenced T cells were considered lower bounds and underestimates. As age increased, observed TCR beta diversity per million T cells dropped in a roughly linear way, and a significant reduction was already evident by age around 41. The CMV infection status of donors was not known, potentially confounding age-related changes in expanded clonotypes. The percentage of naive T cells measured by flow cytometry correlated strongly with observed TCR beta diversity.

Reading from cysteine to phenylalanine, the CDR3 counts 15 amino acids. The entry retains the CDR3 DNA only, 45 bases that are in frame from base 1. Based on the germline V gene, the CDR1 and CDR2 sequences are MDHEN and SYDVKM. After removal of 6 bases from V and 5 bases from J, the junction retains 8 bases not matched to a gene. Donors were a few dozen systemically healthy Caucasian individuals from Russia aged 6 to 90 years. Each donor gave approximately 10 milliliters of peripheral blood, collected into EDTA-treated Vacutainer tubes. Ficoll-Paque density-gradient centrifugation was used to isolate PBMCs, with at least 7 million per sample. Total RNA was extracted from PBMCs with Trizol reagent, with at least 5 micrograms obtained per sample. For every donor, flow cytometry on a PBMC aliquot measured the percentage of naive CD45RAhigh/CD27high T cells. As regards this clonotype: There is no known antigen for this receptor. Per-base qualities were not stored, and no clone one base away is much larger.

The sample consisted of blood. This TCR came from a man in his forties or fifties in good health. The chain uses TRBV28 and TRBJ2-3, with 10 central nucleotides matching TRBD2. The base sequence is TGTGCCAGCAGACAAAGCGGGGGGGCCGTAGATACGCAGTATTTT. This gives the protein CASRQSGGAVDTQYF.